The clone carrying this TCR beta chain appeared a single time. Libraries were prepared by immunoSEQ multiplex PCR; TCRdb keeps only in-frame clonotypes and omits some of them. The sample contains about 38,000 clones, around 89% of which appear only once. The sample comes from a study of T cell changes during pregnancy in multiple sclerosis. V lost 8 bases and J lost 6, with 4 bases in between. Germline CDR1 is SNHLY and CDR2 is FYNNEI. The CDR3 has 9 amino acids. The TCR comes from a female donor with multiple sclerosis, enrolled in a pregnancy study. The rearrangement uses TRBV2 and TRBJ1-1; no reliable D call. The source material was CD8+ T cells from peripheral blood mononuclear cells, sampled in the third trimester of pregnancy. The DNA of the CDR3 is TGTGCCAGCGGAGCTGAAGCTTTCTTT. Its translation: CASGAEAFF.